The sequence of this TCR beta chain was determined in a study of blood T cell repertoires in COVID-19. The wider study: Sources were T cells, B-cell-depleted T cells, or PBMCs; the material itself was cDNA or gDNA.

The data were produced by immunoSEQ multiplex PCR, yet TCRdb's version contains in-frame clones alone and is incomplete. The table records over 350,000 clones, roughly 91% of them present only once. V dropped 1 base and J dropped 3 bases, with 10 bases sitting between them. From germline, CDR1 is SGHAT and CDR2 FQNNGV. This CDR3 region has 14 residues. This clone was seen only a few times. This receptor was identified in a woman aged 18-29 years who had recovered from COVID-19. Sequencing input: PBMCs or T cells enriched from blood (not recorded which). The V gene is TRBV11-2, the J gene TRBJ2-7; D is unclear. The CDR3: CASSLGRLVYEQYF. CDR3 DNA sequence: TGTGCCAGCAGCTTAGGTAGGCTAGTCTACGAGCAGTACTTC. Filled out from reference TRBV11-2 and TRBJ2-7, the complete variable domain reads EAGVAQSPRYKIIEKRQSVAFWCNPISGHATLYWYQQILGQGPKLLIQFQNNGVVDDSQLPKDRFSAERLKGVDSTLKIQPAKLEDSAVYLCASSLGRLVYEQYFGPGTRLTVT.